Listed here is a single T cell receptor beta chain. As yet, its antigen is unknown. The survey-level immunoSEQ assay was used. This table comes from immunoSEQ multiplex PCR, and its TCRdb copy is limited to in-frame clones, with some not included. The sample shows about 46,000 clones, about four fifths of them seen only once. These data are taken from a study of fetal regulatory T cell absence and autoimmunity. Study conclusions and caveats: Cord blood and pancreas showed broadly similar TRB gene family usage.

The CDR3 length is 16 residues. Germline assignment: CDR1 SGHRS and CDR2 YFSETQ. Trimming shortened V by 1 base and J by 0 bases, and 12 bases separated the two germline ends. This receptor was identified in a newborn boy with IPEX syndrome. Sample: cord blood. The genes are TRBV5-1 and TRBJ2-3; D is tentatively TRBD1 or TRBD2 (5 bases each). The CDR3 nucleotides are TGCGCCAGCAGCTTGTCCGTCCGGGACAGCACAGATACGCAGTATTTT. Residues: CASSLSVRDSTDTQYF.